The 9 T cell receptor beta chains below were found in one sample sequenced in a study of CD8 T cells in Susac syndrome. The RNA input was roughly 0.45 to 1 ug, and it was reverse transcribed with random hexamers. TCRdb independently ran MiXCR on the immunoSEQ multiplex PCR reads; one entry per CDR3 protein. The repertoire holds tens of thousands of distinct CDR3 sequences, with 91% as singletons. Material for sequencing was CD8+ T cells from PBMCs. The receptors were sampled from a human donor with multiple sclerosis.

This chain links TRBV4-2 with TRBJ1-5, with D tentatively TRBD1 (6 bases). This CDR3 region has 15 residues. Germline values: CDR1 LGHNA, CDR2 YNFKEQ. Trimming took off 0 bases at V and 7 bases at J, with 13 bases between the two ends. The CDR3 DNA sequence: TGTGCCAGCAGCCAAGATAGGGGGGGCATCCAGCCCCAGCATTTT. Protein product: CASSQDRGGIQPQHF.

The chain combines TRBV15 with TRBJ1-5, with 7 bases that match TRBD1. There are 14 residues in the CDR3. V gave up 4 bases and J gave up 5 bases; unmatched junction bases: 5. The germline CDR1 and CDR2 sequences are LNHNV and YYDKDF (reference sequence). CDR3 residues: CATSMTGPHQPQHF. CDR3 DNA sequence: TGTGCCACCAGCATGACAGGGCCCCATCAGCCCCAGCATTTT. The full variable domain, completed using reference TRBV15 and TRBJ1-5, is DAMVIQNPRYQVTQFGKPVTLSCSQTLNHNVMYWYQQKSSQAPKLLFHYYDKDFNNEADTPDNFQSRRPNTSFCFLDIRSPGLGDTAMYLCATSMTGPHQPQHFGDGTRLSIL.

This clonotype appeared once. The rearrangement links TRBV6-1 to TRBJ1-5, with D perhaps TRBD1 (6 bases). With 8 bases removed from V and 4 bases from J, the gap between germline ends came to 18 bases. The germline CDR1 and CDR2 sequences are MNHNS and SASEGT. CDR3 length equals 15 residues. The CDR3 here is CASLGWGLSNQPQHF. Written as DNA, the CDR3 is TGTGCCAGCCTGGGGTGGGGGCTCTCAAATCAGCCCCAGCATTTT.

The V gene is TRBV11-2, the J gene TRBJ2-7; D may be TRBD1 (5 bases). The V gene's germline CDR1 is SGHAT and CDR2 FQNNGV. Trimming took 2 bases from V and 1 from J, leaving 18 bases between them. This CDR3 has 17 residues. CDR3 DNA sequence: TGTGCCAGCAGCTTATGGGGCCGGCAGGCATTATCCTACGAGCAGTACTTC. Its translation is CASSLWGRQALSYEQYF.

The genes are TRBV2 and TRBJ2-7; maybe TRBD2 (7 bases). V was cut by 7 bases and J by 0 bases, with 16 bases left in between. The CDR3 totals 15 residues. Germline CDR1 reads SNHLY; CDR2 reads FYNNEI. CDR3 in DNA: TGTGCCAGCACTGACGAGGGGGGGGCCTCCTACGAGCAGTACTTC. This codes for CASTDEGGASYEQYF. Drawing the rest from reference TRBV2 and TRBJ2-7, the complete variable domain is EPEVTQTPSHQVTQMGQEVILRCVPISNHLYFYWYRQILGQKVEFLVSFYNNEISEKSEIFDDQFSVERPDGSNFTLKIRSTKLEDSAMYFCASTDEGGASYEQYFGPGTRLTVT.

The V gene is TRBV7-8, the J gene TRBJ1-4, with D possibly being TRBD1 (5 bases). Germline V gives CDR1 SGHVS, CDR2 FQNEAQ. Trimming stripped 10 bases from V and 4 bases from J, with 13 bases between. This CDR3 region has 13 residues. The CDR3 coding sequence is TGTGCCACCTTCGACAGCCTTAATGAAAAACTGTTTTTT. Translating it yields CATFDSLNEKLFF.

V and J are TRBV6-5 and TRBJ2-1; D tentatively reads TRBD1 or TRBD2 (5 bases each). Trimming removed 1 base at V and 7 bases at J, with 14 bases between. The CDR3 is 15 amino acids. Germline V gives CDR1 MNHEY, CDR2 SVGAGI. The CDR3 bases are TGTGCCAGCAGTTACTTAGCCGGGAAGGGGAATGAGCAGTTCTTC. Amino acids: CASSYLAGKGNEQFF.

The V gene is TRBV6-5, the J gene TRBJ2-2; perhaps TRBD1 as D (6 bases). V lost 1 base and J lost 4, with 10 bases in between. This CDR3 has 15 amino acids. Germline loops: CDR1 MNHEY, CDR2 SVGAGI. The CDR3 nucleotides are TGTGCCAGCAGTTACTACAGGGAGAGCACCGGGGAGCTGTTTTTT. It is translated as CASSYYRESTGELFF.

The chain combines TRBV2 with TRBJ2-1; D is unresolved. This CDR3 has 13 amino acids. V was pared by 2 bases and J by 5 bases, with 7 bases between. Germline V lookup: CDR1 SNHLY, CDR2 FYNNEI. The chain's CDR3 is CASSESNNNEQFF. DNA for the CDR3: TGTGCCAGCAGTGAATCCAATAACAATGAGCAGTTCTTC. Variable domain in full (rest from reference TRBV2 and TRBJ2-1): EPEVTQTPSHQVTQMGQEVILRCVPISNHLYFYWYRQILGQKVEFLVSFYNNEISEKSEIFDDQFSVERPDGSNFTLKIRSTKLEDSAMYFCASSESNNNEQFFGPGTRLTVL.